The 9 T cell receptor beta chains in this list originate from one sample, sequenced in a study of tumor and adjacent non-tumor tissue in lung cancer. Three rounds of nested PCR, following a modified ARM-PCR protocol, produced the TCRbeta library. TCRdb reprocessed the multiplex PCR reads via MiXCR and lists one record per CDR3 protein. The profile covers 100,000 to 150,000 distinct CDR3 sequences, with approximately 66% appearing a single time and roughly 13% taken by the ten largest. No cell sorting was done before RNA was extracted from the tissue. Sample: lung tumor tissue. All receptors come from a man aged 30 to 39 with non-small cell lung cancer.

Concerning this clonotype itself: One end of the junction does not line up with germline, which may come from a read error. The chain recombines TRBV6-1 with TRBJ2-5; 9 nucleotides match TRBD1. The CDR3 runs 13 residues. Looked up from germline, CDR1 is MNHNS and CDR2 is SASEGT. CDR3 DNA: TGTGCCAGCAGGACAGGGGGTGGAGAGACCCAGAACTTC. Its protein is CASRTGGGETQNF.

A remark on this clonotype: This CDR3 fails to terminate in the conserved phenylalanine or tryptophan, so it likely reflects a read error. Written as DNA, the CDR3 is TGTGCCAGCAGCTCGGACCCAAGCCGTATCTACGAGCAGTACCTC. Protein product: CASSSDPSRIYEQYL. V gene TRBV9 combines with J gene TRBJ2-7, with D unclear. Deletions cut 4 bases from V and 3 bases from J, with 17 bases between. CDR1 is SGDLS, CDR2 YYNGEE, per germline. CDR3 length: 15 amino acids.

The rearrangement uses TRBV29-1 and TRBJ1-1; no definite D call. CDR1 SQVTM and CDR2 ANQGSEA come from the germline V gene. Trimming took off 5 bases at V and 7 bases at J, with 14 bases between the two ends. This CDR3 is built from 12 residues. This CDR3 is CSVMDGYIEAFF. CDR3 sequence (DNA): TGCAGCGTTATGGACGGATACATTGAAGCTTTCTTT.

This clonotype has ten or more counts. V gene TRBV6-1 combines with J gene TRBJ1-2; D is ambiguous. There are 14 residues in the CDR3. Trimming stripped 4 bases from V and 2 bases from J, with 11 bases between. Per the germline V gene, CDR1 is MNHNS and CDR2 is SASEGT. Here the CDR3 DNA reads TGTGCCAGCAGTGGACACGTAACCAACTATGGCTACACCTTC. It encodes CASSGHVTNYGYTF.

For this clonotype: One end of the junction does not line up with germline, which may come from a read error. V is TRBV13 and J is TRBJ1-5, with a tentative D call TRBD1 (5 bases). Germline V gene sequence: CDR1 PRHDT, CDR2 FYEKMQ (reference sequence). This CDR3 region has 15 residues. CDR3 region: CASSLQGWSNQSQNF. The CDR3 DNA follows: TGTGCCAGCAGCCTCCAGGGATGGAGCAATCAGTCCCAGAATTTT.

On this clonotype: This may come from a read error, since a much larger clone is one base off. The chain recombines TRBV12-3 or TRBV12-4 with TRBJ1-1; the D gene is possibly TRBD1 (6 bases). There are 13 residues in the CDR3. V was pared by 8 bases and J by 6 bases, with 16 bases between. This CDR3 reads CASSFNRVSEAFF. DNA for the CDR3: TGTGCCAGCTCTTTTAACAGGGTTTCTGAAGCTTTCTTT.

For this clonotype: A much more abundant neighbour one base away suggests this may be a read error. The gene calls are TRBV6-6 and TRBJ1-4, with 9 bases fitting TRBD1. Germline loops: CDR1 MNHNY, CDR2 SVGAGI (reference sequence). The CDR3 totals 14 residues. The CDR3 DNA reads as TGTGCCAGCAGCTACAGGGACAGGGACGAAATACTGTTTTTT. Its protein is CASSYRDRDEILFF.

This clonotype showed up just once. At one end, the junction sequence differs from germline, possibly due to a read error. This chain links TRBV6-1 with TRBJ1-2, with D unclear. This CDR3 has 11 amino acids. Looked up from germline, CDR1 is MNHNS and CDR2 is SASEGT. CDR3 protein: CASTRFDGYIF. The CDR3 DNA sequence: TGTGCCAGCACTCGATTTGATGGCTACATCTTC.

On this clonotype itself: At one of its ends the junction is not consistent with the germline gene, which may arise from a read error. The chain couples TRBV29-1 to TRBJ2-5; D gene ambiguous. The germline V gene encodes CDR1 SQVTM and CDR2 ANQGSEA. The CDR3 loop spans 10 amino acids. The CDR3 is CSVLQETQHF. The CDR3 DNA sequence: TGCAGCGTCCTCCAAGAGACACAGCACTTC.